Detailed here is one TCR beta chain. This entry is derived from a study of blood T cell repertoires in COVID-19. As for the study in general: There were acute and convalescent COVID-19 samples, and they came from the United States, Italy and Spain. T cells, B-cell-depleted T cells, or PBMCs supplied cDNA or gDNA.

Per the original data handling: Counts of nucleated cells, estimated from reference gene primer amplification, were obtained. Sequencing was performed with immunoSEQ multiplex PCR; in TCRdb, only in-frame clones are kept and a portion is missing. The V and J calls and clone size come from that table; D and trimming were worked out from the DNA. Among 300,000 to 450,000 clones listed, roughly nine tenths were seen once. The study assigned cohorts using participant-reported clinical history. The specimen was PBMCs or T cells enriched from blood (not recorded which). The TCR originated in a man in his late teens or twenties who had recovered from COVID-19.

CDR3 in amino acids: CASSETAANSPLHF. The CDR3 nucleotides read TGTGCCAGCAGTGAAACGGCAGCGAATTCACCCCTCCACTTT. The chain recombines TRBV6-1 with TRBJ1-6; D gene uncertain. The V end lost 2 bases, the J end lost 7 bases, and 9 bases lay between the germline ends. Germline V gene data show CDR1 as MNHNS and CDR2 as SASEGT. This CDR3 is built from 14 residues.